This T cell receptor (beta chain) originates from a study of shared clonotypes between healthy human individuals. Study-wide background: There were three CD4 naive, three CD4 memory, two CD8 naive and one CD8 memory plates per donor. Study-level points and caveats: Large depth notwithstanding, sorted-subset sequencing proved incomplete by rarefaction. Shared clonotypes: roughly 4.7% naive CD4, 3.5% to 4% naive CD8, 2.3% memory CD4, over 0.3% memory CD8.

As to this clone: The antigen remains unidentified.

The repertoire was sequenced with immunoSEQ multiplex PCR; TCRdb's copy has only in-frame clones and lacks some. Found here are about 1.4 million clones, 95% to 97% of them singletons; the top ten hold 1.2%. V was pared by 2 bases and J by 2 bases, with 7 bases between. There are 14 residues in the CDR3. Germline V CDR1 and CDR2: SNHLY, FYNNEI. The chain has TRBV2 and TRBJ2-4; TRBD1 might be the D (5 bases). Specimen: naive CD4+ T cells sorted from blood. Described subset: CD45RA+ positively selected. The source of this sequence is a man aged 25-40 years in good health. DNA of the CDR3: TGTGCCAGCAGTGAATCAGGGTCCAAAAACATTCAGTACTTC. Protein product: CASSESGSKNIQYF.